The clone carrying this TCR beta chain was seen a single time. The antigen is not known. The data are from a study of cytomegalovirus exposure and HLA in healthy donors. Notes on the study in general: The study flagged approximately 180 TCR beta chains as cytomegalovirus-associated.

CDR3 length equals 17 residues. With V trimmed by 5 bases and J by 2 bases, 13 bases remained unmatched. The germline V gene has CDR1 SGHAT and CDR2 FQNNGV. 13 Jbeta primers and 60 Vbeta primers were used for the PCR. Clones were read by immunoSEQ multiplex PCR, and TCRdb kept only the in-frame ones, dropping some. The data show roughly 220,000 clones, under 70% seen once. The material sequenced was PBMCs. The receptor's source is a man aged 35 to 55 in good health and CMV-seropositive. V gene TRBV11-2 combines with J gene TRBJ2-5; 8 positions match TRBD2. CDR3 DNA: TGTGCCAGCAGCCGTCACGGGGGGGCGAGGAAACAAGAGACCCAGTACTTC. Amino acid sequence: CASSRHGGARKQETQYF.